This T cell receptor beta chain appears in the sequencing data of a study of technical replicates of blood from a handful of donors (dated by TCRdb to 2016 to 2017). With regard to this clone: No cognate antigen has been identified for it. Nothing much larger sits one base from this clone, and base qualities are not available.

V is pared back by 1 base and J by 1 base, with 4 bases lying between the germline termini. The germline V gene gives CDR1 as SGHTA and CDR2 as FQGNSA. The CDR3 starts with the cysteine, ends with the phenylalanine, and has 13 residues. Just the 39-base CDR3 DNA is kept, in frame starting at base 1. Receptors were amplified or captured by the immunoSEQ multiplex PCR assay. Entries here come from immuneACCESS through TCRdb and include only in-frame sequences with V and J called. Some clones fail to appear in such tables; in the studies checked, an unresolved V gene covers under half of the shortfall, and the cause of the remainder is unknown. This sample comprises 65,000 to 75,000 clones, 75% to 90% of them detected only once. The ten biggest clones cover roughly 5.1% of the sample.

This TCR was recovered from a human donor in good health. Some clones in this sample may be carry-over from other donors' samples. Sequencing was carried out using PBMCs. The chain is encoded by TRBV7-2 joined to TRBJ1-1, with no confident D gene call. The sequenced DNA: TGTGCCAGCAGCTTAGGGCAGAACACTGAAGCTTTCTTT. It codes for CASSLGQNTEAFF.